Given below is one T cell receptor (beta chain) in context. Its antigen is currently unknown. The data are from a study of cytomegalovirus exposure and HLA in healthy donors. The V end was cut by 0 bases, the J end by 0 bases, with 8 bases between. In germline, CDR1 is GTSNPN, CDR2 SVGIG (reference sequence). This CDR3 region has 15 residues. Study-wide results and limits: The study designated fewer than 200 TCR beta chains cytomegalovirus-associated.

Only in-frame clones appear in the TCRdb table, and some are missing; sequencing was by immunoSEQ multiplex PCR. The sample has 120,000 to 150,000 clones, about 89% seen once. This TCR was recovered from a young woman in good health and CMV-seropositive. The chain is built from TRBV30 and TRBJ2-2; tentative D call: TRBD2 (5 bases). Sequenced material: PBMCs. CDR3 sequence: CAWSVRAANTGELFF. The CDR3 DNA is TGTGCCTGGAGTGTACGAGCGGCGAACACCGGGGAGCTGTTTTTT.